One sample yielded the 14 T cell receptor beta chains listed below, sequenced in a study of neurological immune-mediated disorders (dated 2019 in TCRdb). The sample's time point label, decoded: longitudinal time-point 3. The library came from 5' RACE. Reads for this sample came from an Illumina HiSeq 2500. TCRdb redid the processing of the public reads, applying fastp at Q25 and MiXCR, and retained in-frame beta chains. Duplicate CDR3 protein sequences are folded into a single record with the most common DNA and genes. The sample records approximately 89,000 distinct CDR3 sequences, under 4.5% of which are singletons. The top ten hold 5% to 6% of the sample. The material sequenced was PBMCs. The receptors were gathered from a woman between 55 and 75 years old with multiple sclerosis.

This clonotype was counted at least ten times. The chain is built from TRBV20-1 and TRBJ1-2, with D unresolved. CDR1 is DFQATT and CDR2 is SNEGSKA in the germline V gene (reference sequence). V was shortened by 7 bases and J by 2 bases, with 11 bases between the two germline ends. This CDR3 contains 12 residues. The chain's CDR3 is CSVGAINYGYTF. The CDR3 nucleotides are TGCAGTGTCGGAGCAATCAACTATGGCTACACCTTC.

The chain employs TRBV5-6 and TRBJ1-6; no clear D gene. The V end was cut by 4 bases, the J end by 0 bases, with 11 bases between. Germline loops: CDR1 SGHDT, CDR2 YYEEEE. This CDR3 comprises 16 residues. This chain's CDR3 is CASSRRSSSYNSPLHF. CDR3 nucleotides: TGTGCCAGCAGCAGGAGGTCCAGCTCCTATAATTCACCCCTCCACTTT.

This clonotype came up many times. The rearrangement links TRBV5-1 to TRBJ2-7, with 15 bases that match TRBD2. Germline CDR1 reads SGHRS; CDR2 reads YFSETQ. The CDR3 contains 20 residues. With 4 bases clipped from V and 2 bases from J, the junction kept 16 bases outside the gene matches. The CDR3 loop reads CASSAKPGTSGGPIPYEQYF. DNA of the CDR3: TGCGCCAGCAGCGCCAAACCCGGGACTAGCGGGGGGCCCATCCCCTACGAGCAGTACTTC.

This clonotype came up a few times. This chain's CDR3 is CAWKHHETQYF. In nucleotides, the CDR3 is TGTGCCTGGAAGCATCATGAGACCCAGTACTTC. The chain combines TRBV30 with TRBJ2-5, with unresolved D. The CDR3 has 11 residues. Trimming left V 4 bases short and J 5 bases short, with 8 bases between. Germline V lookup: CDR1 GTSNPN, CDR2 SVGIG (reference sequence).

In this sample, this clonotype turned up many times. The chain uses TRBV5-1 and TRBJ2-1; 7 nucleotides agree with TRBD2. The trim removed 1 base at V and 6 bases at J, leaving 7 bases unmatched. This CDR3 contains 15 residues. Per the germline V gene, CDR1 is SGHRS and CDR2 is YFSETQ. DNA for the CDR3: TGCGCCAGCAGCTTGAGGCGGGGGTTGGCCAATGAGCAGTTCTTC. It encodes CASSLRRGLANEQFF.

Many counts were recorded for this clonotype. The chain has TRBV10-3 and TRBJ1-2; D may be TRBD1 (5 bases). The V end was cut by 10 bases, the J end by 10 bases, with 13 bases between. The CDR3 is made up of 10 amino acids. Germline values: CDR1 ENHRY, CDR2 SYGVKD. The DNA for the CDR3 is TGTGCCACTCGGGACCGCGCCTACACCTTC. This sequence encodes CATRDRAYTF.

Many counts were recorded for this clonotype. This chain uses TRBV7-9 with TRBJ2-1; the match to TRBD2 covers 10 bases. From germline, CDR1 is SEHNR and CDR2 FQNEAQ (reference sequence). V shed 8 bases, J shed 5 bases, and the junction held 6 bases outside the gene matches. This CDR3 has 14 residues. In DNA form, the CDR3 reads TGTGCCAGCTCAATAGCGGGGGGTGACAATGAGCAGTTCTTC. Protein sequence: CASSIAGGDNEQFF.

This clonotype was seen ten or more times. The V call is TRBV28, the J call TRBJ2-2, with D maybe TRBD2 (5 bases). Germline V lookup: CDR1 MDHEN, CDR2 SYDVKM. Trimming removed 10 bases from V and 6 bases from J, with 12 bases in between. CDR3 length: 12 amino acids. CDR3 protein: CATRRGSGELFF. CDR3 DNA sequence: TGTGCCACCAGGCGAGGGTCCGGGGAGCTGTTTTTT.

Many counts were recorded for this clonotype. The chain couples TRBV5-1 to TRBJ2-7; 7 bases fit TRBD1. Germline V CDR1 and CDR2: SGHRS, YFSETQ. CDR3 length: 14 residues. Unmatched junction bases numbered 7, after V lost 2 bases and J lost 5 bases. CDR3 nucleotide sequence: TGCGCCAGCAGCTTCACGACAGGGCCACACGAGCAGTACTTC. It translates to CASSFTTGPHEQYF.

This clonotype was seen at least ten times. This chain joins TRBV12-3 or TRBV12-4 and TRBJ2-1; no reliable D call. The CDR3 runs to 15 residues. Deletions cut 6 bases from V and 7 bases from J, with 19 bases between. The chain's CDR3 is CASRTSPSAVNEQFF. The CDR3 bases are TGTGCCAGCAGAACGAGTCCCAGCGCAGTGAATGAGCAGTTCTTC.

This clonotype has at least ten counts. This chain links TRBV5-1 with TRBJ1-5; the match to TRBD1 covers 9 bases. V shed 4 bases, J shed 5 bases, and the junction held 7 bases outside the gene matches. The CDR3 runs 15 residues. The V gene's germline CDR1 is SGHRS and CDR2 YFSETQ. The chain's CDR3 is CASSAGTGRDQPQHF. Written as DNA, the CDR3 is TGCGCCAGCAGCGCCGGGACAGGGAGAGATCAGCCCCAGCATTTT.

Many counts were recorded for this clonotype. V and J are TRBV5-1 and TRBJ2-2, with a possible D match to TRBD1 (6 bases). Trimming cost V 7 bases and J 2 bases, with 12 bases left between them. In germline, CDR1 is SGHRS, CDR2 YFSETQ. CDR3 length: 14 residues. The CDR3 DNA sequence: TGCGCCAGCCGGCCAGGGGTCAACACCGGGGAGCTGTTTTTT. Amino acid sequence: CASRPGVNTGELFF.

This clonotype was detected many times. The J gene is TRBJ1-5, the V gene TRBV28; 8 positions match TRBD1. Germline CDR1 MDHEN, CDR2 SYDVKM. The V segment lost 4 bases and the J segment 6 bases; nucleotides outside the gene matches: 5. The CDR3 covers 14 residues. In nucleotides, the CDR3 is TGTGCCAGCAGTTCGGACAGGGTGTTTCAGCCCCAGCATTTT. Residues: CASSSDRVFQPQHF.

This clonotype showed up many times. V and J are TRBV4-1 and TRBJ2-4, with D tentatively TRBD1 (6 bases). Germline loops: CDR1 MGHRA, CDR2 YSYEKL. Deletions cut 1 base from V and 0 bases from J, with 10 bases between. The CDR3 runs to 16 residues. The CDR3 DNA is TGCGCCAGCAGCCAAGTGGGCAGGGGAGCCAAAAACATTCAGTACTTC. Translation: CASSQVGRGAKNIQYF.